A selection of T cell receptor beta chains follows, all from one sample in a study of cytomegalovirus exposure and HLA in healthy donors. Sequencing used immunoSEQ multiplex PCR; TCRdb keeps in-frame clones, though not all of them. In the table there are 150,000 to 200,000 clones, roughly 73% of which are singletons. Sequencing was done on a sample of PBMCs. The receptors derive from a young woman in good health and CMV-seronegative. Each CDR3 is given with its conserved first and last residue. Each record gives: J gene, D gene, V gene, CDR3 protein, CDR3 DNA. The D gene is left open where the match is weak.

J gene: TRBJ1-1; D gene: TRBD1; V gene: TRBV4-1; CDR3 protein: CASSEGQHDTEAFF; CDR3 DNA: TGCGCCAGCAGCGAGGGACAGCATGACACTGAAGCTTTCTTT
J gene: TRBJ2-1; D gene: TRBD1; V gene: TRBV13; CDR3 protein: CASSIQGGEQFF; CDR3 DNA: TGTGCCAGCAGCATACAGGGGGGTGAGCAGTTCTTC
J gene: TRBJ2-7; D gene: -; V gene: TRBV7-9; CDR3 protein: CSSSFGRADEQYF; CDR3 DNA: TGTTCCAGCAGCTTCGGCAGGGCGGACGAGCAGTACTTC
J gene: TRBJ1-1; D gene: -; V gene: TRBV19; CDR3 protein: CASSKDRGGNTEAFF; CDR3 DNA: TGTGCCAGTAGTAAAGACCGCGGGGGGAACACTGAAGCTTTCTTT
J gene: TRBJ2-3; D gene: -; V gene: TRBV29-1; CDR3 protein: CSVYRGLTDTQYF; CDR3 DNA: TGCAGCGTCTACAGGGGACTCACAGATACGCAGTATTTT
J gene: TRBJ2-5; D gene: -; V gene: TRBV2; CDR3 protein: CASRIRGTQYF; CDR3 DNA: TGTGCCAGCAGGATCAGGGGGACCCAGTACTTC
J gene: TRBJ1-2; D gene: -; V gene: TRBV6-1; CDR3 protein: CASSEVNGPNYGYTF; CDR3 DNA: TGTGCCAGCAGTGAGGTCAACGGTCCTAACTATGGCTACACCTTC
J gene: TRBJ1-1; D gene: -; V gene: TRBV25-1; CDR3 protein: CASRAWTVSNTEAFF; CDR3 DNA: TGTGCCAGCAGGGCATGGACAGTATCGAACACTGAAGCTTTCTTT
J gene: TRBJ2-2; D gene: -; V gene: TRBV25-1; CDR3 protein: CASSVQSVAPESGELFF; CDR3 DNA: TGTGCCAGCAGTGTCCAGTCCGTAGCGCCCGAATCCGGGGAGCTGTTTTTT
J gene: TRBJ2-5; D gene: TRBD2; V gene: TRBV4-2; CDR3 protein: CASSHRRGAEQETQYF; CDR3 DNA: TGTGCCAGCAGCCACAGGCGGGGGGCGGAACAAGAGACCCAGTACTTC
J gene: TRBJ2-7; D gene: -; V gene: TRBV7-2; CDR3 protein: CASSLGWASLSYEQYF; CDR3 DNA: TGTGCCAGCAGCTTAGGTTGGGCCAGCCTCTCCTACGAGCAGTACTTC